This T cell receptor (beta chain) was identified in a study of blood T cell repertoires in COVID-19. The overall study: Sites in the United States, Italy and Spain provided acute and convalescent COVID-19 samples. T cells, B-cell-depleted T cells, or PBMCs supplied cDNA or gDNA.

Germline CDR1 and CDR2: LGHNA and YSLEER. There are 15 residues in the CDR3. After removal of 0 bases from V and 12 bases from J, the junction contained 7 bases not matched to a gene. A Seattle source enrolled patients during active infection and followed them longitudinally. As originally analysed: The assay estimated nucleated cells by amplifying reference gene primers. Clones were read by immunoSEQ multiplex PCR, and TCRdb kept only the in-frame ones, dropping some. V and J calls and clone size come straight from that table; D and trimming were deduced from the DNA. The profile shows about 130,000 clones, around nine tenths of them singletons.

The receptor's source is a man aged 60 to 69 with COVID-19, enrolled during active disease. Specimen: peripheral blood. The chain is built from TRBV4-3 and TRBJ2-1, with 11 bases fitting TRBD2. Here the CDR3 reads CASSQDWLAGGGQFF. DNA of the CDR3: TGCGCCAGCAGCCAAGATTGGCTAGCGGGGGGTGGGCAGTTCTTC.